What follows are 20 T cell receptor beta chains derived from one specimen sequenced in a study of regulatory T cells in long-lasting Graves disease. Sequencing libraries for TCR beta were prepared with iRepertoire HTBI primers and Arm-PCR of CDR3 regions. MiXCR was run by TCRdb on the multiplex PCR reads, yielding one entry per CDR3 protein. The sample lists fewer than 550,000 distinct CDR3 sequences; roughly 21% were seen once. Regarding time point: persistent/refractory GD, antithyroid drugs over 5 years with positive TRAb. PBMCs provided the RNA from which the TCR library was made. Sequencing used peripheral blood mononuclear cells (PBMCs), obtained when the disease was refractory, from a patient treated with antithyroid drugs. The receptors shown here come from a female donor with Graves disease.

This clonotype was seen repeatedly, ten times or more. In DNA, the CDR3 is TGTGCCAGCAGGGGGGGGCTGGAGAACACTGAAGCTTTCTTT. Translated, it gives CASRGGLENTEAFF. The V gene is TRBV3-1, the J gene TRBJ1-1, with a weak D call TRBD1 (6 bases). V was trimmed by 6 bases and J by 1 base, leaving 12 bases between them. Germline-derived CDR1 and CDR2 are LGHDT and YNNKEL (reference sequence). The CDR3 runs to 14 residues.

The chain uses TRBV19 and TRBJ1-6, with 9 bases identical to TRBD1. The CDR3 loop spans 17 amino acids. The junction had 8 bases not matched to a gene; V was cut back by 3 bases and J by 5 bases. In germline, CDR1 is LNHDA, CDR2 SQIVND (reference sequence). The CDR3 loop is CASSIQDRGWNNSPLHF. The CDR3 region has the DNA TGTGCCAGTAGTATCCAGGACAGGGGTTGGAATAATTCACCCCTCCACTTT. Looking up the rest from reference TRBV19 and TRBJ1-6 gives the full variable domain: DGGITQSPKYLFRKEGQNVTLSCEQNLNHDAMYWYRQDPGQGLRLIYYSQIVNDFQKGDIAEGYSVSREKKESFPLTVTSAQKNPTAFYLCASSIQDRGWNNSPLHFGNGTRLTVT.

The CDR3 region has the DNA TGTGCCAGCAGTACCGGGACAGGGGTGTGGAATGAGCAGTTCTTC. Translation: CASSTGTGVWNEQFF. The V gene is TRBV12-3 or TRBV12-4, the J gene TRBJ2-1; 10 nucleotides align to TRBD1. The trim removed 5 bases at V and 7 bases at J, leaving 8 bases unmatched. This CDR3 is 15 amino acids long.

The chain couples TRBV20-1 to TRBJ2-7, with TRBD2 matching 7 bases. The junction had 8 bases not matched to a gene; V was cut back by 6 bases and J by 0 bases. Looked up from germline, CDR1 is DFQATT and CDR2 is SNEGSKA (reference sequence). The CDR3 loop spans 14 amino acids. CDR3 amino acids: CSAPEAGSSYEQYF. CDR3 coding DNA: TGCAGTGCCCCGGAAGCGGGGAGCTCCTACGAGCAGTACTTC.

This clonotype was picked up a small number of times. The genes are TRBV29-1 and TRBJ2-2; 9 bases are a match to TRBD1. In germline, CDR1 is SQVTM, CDR2 ANQGSEA. The junction had 12 bases not matched to a gene; V was cut back by 0 bases and J by 7 bases. The CDR3 is 17 amino acids. The CDR3 spells CSVEDPRQGDGGGELFF. CDR3 sequence (DNA): TGCAGCGTTGAAGACCCAAGACAGGGGGATGGCGGCGGGGAGCTGTTTTTT.

The chain uses TRBV2 and TRBJ2-3, with TRBD2 identical over 9 bases. Germline values: CDR1 SNHLY, CDR2 FYNNEI. The junction had 5 bases not matched to a gene; V was cut back by 0 bases and J by 4 bases. The CDR3 covers 16 residues. The CDR3 sequence: CASSEAVAGVADTQYF. The CDR3 DNA reads TGTGCCAGCAGTGAAGCGGTAGCGGGGGTCGCAGATACGCAGTATTTT.

This clonotype turned up a few times. This may be a read error, as it is one base from a much larger clone. The chain combines TRBV3-1 with TRBJ2-5; no clear D gene. Germline CDR1 and CDR2: LGHDT and YNNKEL (reference sequence). With 1 base removed from V and 4 bases from J, the gap between germline ends came to 1 base. This CDR3 region has 11 residues. In DNA form, the CDR3 reads TGTGCCAGCAGCCAAGCAGAGACCCAGTACTTC. This translates into CASSQAETQYF.

This clonotype showed up just a few times. The CDR3 protein is CASSPSTSEDNEKLFF. For the CDR3, the DNA is TGCGCCAGCAGCCCGTCGACCTCGGAAGATAATGAAAAACTGTTTTTT. The chain joins TRBV5-1 to TRBJ1-4; the D is unclear. This CDR3 spans 16 amino acids. CDR1 and CDR2 from the germline V gene are SGHRS and YFSETQ. V gave up 4 bases and J gave up 4 bases, with 17 bases separating them.

This clonotype has a count of ten or more. The rearrangement links TRBV30 to TRBJ1-4; D is unresolved. CDR1 and CDR2 from the germline V gene are GTSNPN and SVGIG (reference sequence). This CDR3 region has 13 residues. Trimming shortened V by 4 bases and J by 8 bases, and 14 bases separated the two germline ends. CDR3 residues: CAWIAQPGEKLFF. In nucleotides, the CDR3 is TGTGCCTGGATCGCCCAACCGGGCGAAAAACTGTTTTTT.

This chain connects TRBV11-1 to TRBJ1-2; D is ambiguous. The V gene's germline CDR1 is SGHAT and CDR2 FQDESV (reference sequence). V shed 5 bases and J shed 5 bases, with 18 bases lying between them. This CDR3 has 15 residues. The CDR3 coding sequence is TGTGCCAGCAGCCAAGGCCGCGGCAGCACTTATGGCTACACCTTC. This encodes CASSQGRGSTYGYTF. The variable domain in full, completed from reference TRBV11-1 and TRBJ1-2, reads EAEVAQSPRYKITEKSQAVAFWCDPISGHATLYWYRQILGQGPELLVQFQDESVVDDSQLPKDRFSAERLKGVDSTLKIQPAELGDSAMYLCASSQGRGSTYGYTFGSGTRLTVV.

This clonotype came up many times. The V and J genes are TRBV27 and TRBJ1-2; TRBD1 matches 9 bases. V was clipped by 8 bases and J by 5 bases; unmatched bases: 27. The CDR3 has 20 residues. Per germline, CDR1 MNHEY and CDR2 SMNVEV (reference sequence). In nucleotides, the CDR3 is TGTGCCAGCGATGGGATGACGAGGGGACAGGGTACAGGTAGGGGATATGGCTACACCTTC. Its translation: CASDGMTRGQGTGRGYGYTF.

The CDR3 protein is CASSPRDRTPTLGYGYTF. The CDR3 coding sequence is TGTGCCAGCTCACCCCGAGACAGGACACCTACCCTCGGCTATGGCTACACCTTC. J is TRBJ1-2 and V is TRBV18; TRBD1 is a possible D gene (6 bases). This CDR3 comprises 18 residues. Germline CDR1 and CDR2: KGHSH and LQKENI. Trimming took off 3 bases at V and 4 bases at J, with 24 bases between the two ends.

This clonotype was seen many times. The rearrangement links TRBV2 to TRBJ2-7, with 9 bases matching TRBD1. J was trimmed by 1 base and V by 4 bases; bases with no gene match: 2. The CDR3 extends over 14 amino acids. Looked up from germline, CDR1 is SNHLY and CDR2 is FYNNEI. The CDR3 here is CASSVGTGSYEQYF. CDR3 bases: TGTGCCAGCAGTGTAGGGACAGGGTCCTACGAGCAGTACTTC.

Comment on this clonotype: A read error is possible here, since a much larger clone lies one base away. The chain recombines TRBV11-2 with TRBJ1-5; D remains ambiguous. Trimming took off 5 bases at V and 5 bases at J, with 10 bases between the two ends. CDR1 is SGHAT, CDR2 FQNNGV, per germline. The CDR3 length is 13 residues. The CDR3 loop reads CASSVRGDQPQHF. The CDR3 DNA is TGTGCCAGCAGCGTACGGGGAGATCAGCCCCAGCATTTT. The whole variable domain, filled in from reference TRBV11-2 and TRBJ1-5, reads EAGVAQSPRYKIIEKRQSVAFWCNPISGHATLYWYQQILGQGPKLLIQFQNNGVVDDSQLPKDRFSAERLKGVDSTLKIQPAKLEDSAVYLCASSVRGDQPQHFGDGTRLSIL.

The V gene is TRBV28, the J gene TRBJ1-3; the D is unclear. Deletions cut 5 bases from V and 0 bases from J, with 5 bases between. The length of the CDR3 is 13 residues. The V gene's germline CDR1 is MDHEN and CDR2 SYDVKM. This chain's CDR3 is CASSIYSGNTIYF. CDR3 in DNA: TGTGCCAGCAGTATTTACTCTGGAAACACCATATATTTT. The whole variable domain, filled in from reference TRBV28 and TRBJ1-3, reads DVKVTQSSRYLVKRTGEKVFLECVQDMDHENMFWYRQDPGLGLRLIYFSYDVKMKEKGDIPEGYSVSREKKERFSLILESASTNQTSMYLCASSIYSGNTIYFGEGSWLTVV.

This clonotype was observed many times. This chain uses TRBV12-3 or TRBV12-4 with TRBJ1-3; no definite D call. CDR3 length: 16 amino acids. Trimming left V 6 bases short and J 0 bases short, with 15 bases between. CDR3 sequence (DNA): TGTGCCAGCAGACGTCTGGAGTCCATCTCTGGAAACACCATATATTTT. Encoded protein: CASRRLESISGNTIYF.

This clonotype occurred many times. The V gene is TRBV28, the J gene TRBJ2-5; 9 nucleotides line up with TRBD2. CDR3 length: 16 residues. Germline-derived CDR1 and CDR2 are MDHEN and SYDVKM. The V gene end was trimmed by 5 bases and the J gene end by 5 bases; junction bases not matched to a gene: 12. This CDR3 is CASSRASGTTGETQYF. CDR3 DNA: TGTGCCAGCAGTAGGGCTAGCGGGACAACCGGGGAGACCCAGTACTTC.

At least ten counts were recorded for this clonotype. The genes are TRBV6-1 and TRBJ1-2; perhaps TRBD1 as D (6 bases). Deletions cut 9 bases from V and 2 bases from J, with 13 bases between. Germline-derived CDR1 and CDR2 are MNHNS and SASEGT. The CDR3 runs 13 residues. CDR3 coding DNA: TGTGCCAGTTGCCTCGGGACAAACTATGGCTACACCTTC. Its protein is CASCLGTNYGYTF.

The J gene is TRBJ1-5, the V gene TRBV24-1; 7 bases are a match to TRBD1. Germline lookup yields CDR1 KGHDR and CDR2 SFDVKD. The CDR3 sequence is 14 residues long. Losses at the gene ends were 4 bases for V and 4 bases for J; bases not matched to a gene: 3. Here the CDR3 reads CATSEGQANQPQHF. Written as DNA, the CDR3 is TGTGCCACCAGTGAAGGACAGGCTAATCAGCCCCAGCATTTT.

This clonotype was recorded many times. This chain uses TRBV28 with TRBJ2-7; a possible D gene is TRBD2 (5 bases). Germline CDR1 and CDR2: MDHEN and SYDVKM. CDR3 length equals 14 residues. The ends were cut back, 1 base at V and 4 bases at J, with 11 bases in the middle. As DNA, the CDR3 is TGTGCCAGCAGTTTATTTCGAAGGGAGTACGAGCAGTACTTC. Translated: CASSLFRREYEQYF.